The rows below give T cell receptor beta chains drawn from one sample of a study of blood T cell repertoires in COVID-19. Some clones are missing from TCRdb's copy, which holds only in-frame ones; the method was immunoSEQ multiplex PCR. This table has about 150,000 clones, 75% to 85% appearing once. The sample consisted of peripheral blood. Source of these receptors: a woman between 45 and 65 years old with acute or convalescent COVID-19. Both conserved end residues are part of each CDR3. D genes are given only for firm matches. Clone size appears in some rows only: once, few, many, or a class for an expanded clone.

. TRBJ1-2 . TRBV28 TGTGCCAGCAGTTTATTCCGACTCCCGACTGACTATGGCTACACCTTC CASSLFRLPTDYGYTF
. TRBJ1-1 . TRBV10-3 TGTGCCATAGCCCGGGGGGGATTAAACACTGAAGCTTTCTTT CAIARGGLNTEAFF
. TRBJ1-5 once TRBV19 TGTGCCAGTACCCTCGACAGTTTCAATCAGCCCCAGCATTTT CASTLDSFNQPQHF
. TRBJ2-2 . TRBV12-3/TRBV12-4 TGTGCCAGCAGGAGCGTAGACGGGGAGCTGTTTTTT CASRSVDGELFF
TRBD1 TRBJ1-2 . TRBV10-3 TGTGCCATCAGTGAGTTGGAGACAGGGGTAGTGGGCTACACCTTC CAISELETGVVGYTF
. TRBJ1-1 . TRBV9 TGTGCCAGCAGCGCACGGACCCCGCTACAGGCCGGCTACACTGAAGCTTTCTTT CASSARTPLQAGYTEAFF
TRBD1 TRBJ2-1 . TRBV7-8 TGTGCCAGCAGCTTAGGGGTCGGGACAGGCTACAATGAGCAGTTCTTC CASSLGVGTGYNEQFF
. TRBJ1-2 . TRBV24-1 TGTGCCACCAGTGATGATAGCTTTGGGGGCTACACCTTC CATSDDSFGGYTF
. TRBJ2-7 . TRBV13 TGTGCCAGCAGCATTCTCAACGGGTTGTCCTACGAGCAGTACTTC CASSILNGLSYEQYF
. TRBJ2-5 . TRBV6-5 TGTGCCAGCAGTTACAACAGACAGGTAGAGACCCAGTACTTC CASSYNRQVETQYF
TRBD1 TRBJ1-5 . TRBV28 TGTGCCAGCAGTAACAATAGGGACAGGGGGCATCAGCCCCAGCATTTT CASSNNRDRGHQPQHF
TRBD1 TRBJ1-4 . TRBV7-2 TGTGCCAGCAGCTTTAGGCCCTCCGACAGGGGGAGGGCTAATGAAAAACTGTTTTTT CASSFRPSDRGRANEKLFF
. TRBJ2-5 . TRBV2 TGTGCCAGCAGTGACCGGACAGTACAAGAGACCCAGTACTTC CASSDRTVQETQYF
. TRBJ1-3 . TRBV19 TGTGCCAGTACTCCGACAGGCTCTGGAAACACCATATATTTT CASTPTGSGNTIYF
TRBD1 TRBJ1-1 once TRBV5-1 TGCGCCAGCAGCACCGGACAGGGTGAGGGCACTGAAGCTTTCTTT CASSTGQGEGTEAFF
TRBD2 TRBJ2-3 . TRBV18 TGTGCCAGCTCACACCTAGCGGGAGAAGATACGCAGTATTTT CASSHLAGEDTQYF
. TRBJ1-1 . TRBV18 TGTGCCAGCTCGTTAAGGGGAGGTACTGAAGCTTTCTTT CASSLRGGTEAFF
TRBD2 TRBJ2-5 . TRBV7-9 TGTGCCAGCAGCCCAGGCACGGGGGGGAGGCAAGAGACCCAGTACTTC CASSPGTGGRQETQYF
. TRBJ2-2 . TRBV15 TGTGCCACCAGCAGAGAGTCAGGGAGGATGTTTTTT CATSRESGRMFF
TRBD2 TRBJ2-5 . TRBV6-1 TGTGCCAGCAGTGAACTACCTAGCGGGAGTGGGGAGACCCAGTACTTC CASSELPSGSGETQYF
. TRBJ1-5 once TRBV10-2 TGCGCCAGCAGTTTCGACAGAATTAATCAGCCCCAGCATTTT CASSFDRINQPQHF
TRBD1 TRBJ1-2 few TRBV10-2 TGCGCCAGCAGTGACCGGGACAGGGGATTCCGTGGCTACACCTTC CASSDRDRGFRGYTF
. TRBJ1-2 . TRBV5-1 TGCGCCAGCAGTAACTCACAGGGTTATGGCTACACCTTC CASSNSQGYGYTF
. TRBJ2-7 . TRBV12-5 TGTGCTAGTGGTTTGGTACTAACCGAGACCTACGAGCAGTACTTC CASGLVLTETYEQYF
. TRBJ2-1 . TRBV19 TGTGCCAGTAGTGAAACCTCCACAGGACCGAATGAGCAGTTCTTC CASSETSTGPNEQFF
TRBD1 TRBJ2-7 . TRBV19 TGTGCCAGCACACCGGGACAGGGCTCCTACGAGCAGTACTTC CASTPGQGSYEQYF
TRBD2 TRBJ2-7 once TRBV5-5 TGTGCCAGCAGCCCGCGGGCGGGGGGGCCTAGCTCCTACGAGCAGTACTTC CASSPRAGGPSSYEQYF
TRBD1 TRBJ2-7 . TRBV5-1 TGCGCCAGCAGCGGACAGGACGGCTCCTACGAGCAGTACTTC CASSGQDGSYEQYF
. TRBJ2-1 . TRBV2 TGTGCCAGCAGTGAAGGCCAGGGTTCTTACAATGAGCAGTTCTTC CASSEGQGSYNEQFF
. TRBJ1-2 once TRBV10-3 TGTGCCATCAGTGGCCGGGGGGCGAATGGCTACACCTTC CAISGRGANGYTF
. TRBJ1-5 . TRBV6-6 TGTGCCAGCACCCTCAGCAATCAGCCCCAGCATTTT CASTLSNQPQHF
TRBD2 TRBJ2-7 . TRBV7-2 TGTGCCAGCAGCTTGGTTGGCGGGAGGGTTTACGAGCAGTACTTC CASSLVGGRVYEQYF
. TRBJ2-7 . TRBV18 TGTGCCAGCTCACCACCGGCCACTAACGAGCAGTACTTC CASSPPATNEQYF
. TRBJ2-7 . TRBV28 TGTGCCAGCAGTCTCCGCTACGAGCAGTACTTC CASSLRYEQYF
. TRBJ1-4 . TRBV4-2 TGTGCCAGCAGCCAAGATTGGCGGGCAACTAATGAAAAACTGTTTTTT CASSQDWRATNEKLFF
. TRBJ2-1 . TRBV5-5 TGTGCCAGCAGCCCAAGAATCGGCAGCGTCTACAATGAGCAGTTCTTC CASSPRIGSVYNEQFF
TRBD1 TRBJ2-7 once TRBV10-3 TGTGCCATCAGTGAGACAGGGGCCCACGAGCAGTACTTC CAISETGAHEQYF
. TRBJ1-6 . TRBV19 TGTGCCAGTAGTCCTCAGGGCTCCACTAATTCACCCCTCCACTTT CASSPQGSTNSPLHF
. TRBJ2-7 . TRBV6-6 TGTGCCAGCAGCCTAGACAGCCTCTACGAGCAGTACTTC CASSLDSLYEQYF
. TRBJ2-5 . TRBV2 TGTGCCAGCACCCCGAGTCGGGGGCAAGAGACCCAGTACTTC CASTPSRGQETQYF
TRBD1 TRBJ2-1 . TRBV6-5 TGTGCCAGCAGGCGGACAGGGGGCTCTTACAATGAGCAGTTCTTC CASRRTGGSYNEQFF
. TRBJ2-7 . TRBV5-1 TGCGCCAGCAGCTTGGAGCCGACTTTTGGGTCCGAGCAGTACTTC CASSLEPTFGSEQYF
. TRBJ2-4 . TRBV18 TGTGCCAGCTCACCGGCGGGGTCCTACGGCAAAAACATTCAGTACTTC CASSPAGSYGKNIQYF
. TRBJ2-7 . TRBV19 TGTGCCAGTAGTATAGGCGGATACTCCTACGAGCAGTACTTC CASSIGGYSYEQYF
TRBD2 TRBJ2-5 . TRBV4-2 TGTGCCAGCAGCCAAAGACTAGCGGGGGGCGGAGCTGAGACCCAGTACTTC CASSQRLAGGGAETQYF
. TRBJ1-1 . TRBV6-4 TGTGCCAGCAGTACTCAGGGAAACACTGAAGCTTTCTTT CASSTQGNTEAFF
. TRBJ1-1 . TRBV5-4 TGTGCCAGCAGCTTGCCAGGGATGAACACTGAAGCTTTCTTT CASSLPGMNTEAFF
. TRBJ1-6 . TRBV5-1 TGCGCCAGCAGCTTGTCAGGGTACTCACCCCTCCACTTT CASSLSGYSPLHF
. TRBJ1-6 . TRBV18 TGTGCCAGCTCCCTGGAGGGATTTTATTCACCCCTCCACTTT CASSLEGFYSPLHF
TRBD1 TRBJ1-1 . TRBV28 TGTGCCAGCAGTTTAAGGTCGGTGTCCAGGGGGGCTTTCTTT CASSLRSVSRGAFF
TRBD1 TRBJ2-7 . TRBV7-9 TGTGCCAGCAGCGAGGACAGGGTCTACGAGCAGTACTTC CASSEDRVYEQYF
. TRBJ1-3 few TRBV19 TGTGCCAGTACGCGACGTGAAGGGGCGATGGGAAACACCATATATTTT CASTRREGAMGNTIYF
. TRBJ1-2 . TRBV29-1 TGCAGCGTGCGCGAGACAAACGATGGCTACACCTTC CSVRETNDGYTF
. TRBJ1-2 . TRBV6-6 TGTGCCAGCAGTCCCCCAGGGGCTCGATATGGCTACACCTTC CASSPPGARYGYTF
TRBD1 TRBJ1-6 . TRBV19 TGTGCCAGTACTGACAGGGGAAATTCACCCCTCCACTTT CASTDRGNSPLHF